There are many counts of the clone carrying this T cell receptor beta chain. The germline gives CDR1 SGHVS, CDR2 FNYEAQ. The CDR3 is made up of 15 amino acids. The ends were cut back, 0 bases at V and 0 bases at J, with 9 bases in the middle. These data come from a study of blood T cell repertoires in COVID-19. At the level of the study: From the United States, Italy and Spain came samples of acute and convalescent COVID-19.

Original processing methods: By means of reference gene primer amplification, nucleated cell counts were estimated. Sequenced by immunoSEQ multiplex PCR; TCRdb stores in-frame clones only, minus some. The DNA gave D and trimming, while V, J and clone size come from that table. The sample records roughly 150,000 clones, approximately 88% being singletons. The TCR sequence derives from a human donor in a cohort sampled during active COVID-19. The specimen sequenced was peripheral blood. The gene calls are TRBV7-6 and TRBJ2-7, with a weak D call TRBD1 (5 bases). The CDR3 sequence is CASSLASDSSYEQYF. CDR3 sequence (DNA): TGTGCCAGCAGCTTAGCTTCTGACAGCTCCTACGAGCAGTACTTC.